One and the same sample provided the 17 T cell receptor beta chains below, sequenced in a study of blood T cell repertoires in COVID-19 (dated by TCRdb to 2020 to 2021). Library preparation employed the immunoSEQ multiplex PCR assay. In TCRdb, the immuneACCESS table is reduced to in-frame sequences with V and J assigned. These tables do not hold every clone; where another copy was compared, an unresolved V gene accounts for under half, and the others remain unexplained. Within this sample are some 180,000 clones, with nearly 90% of them counted one time only. 0.6% to 0.8% of the sample rests with the top ten. The sequencing sample was made of peripheral blood. The receptors here all came from a man in his fifties with acute or convalescent COVID-19.

The chain has TRBV6-2 or TRBV6-3 and TRBJ1-5, with 8 nucleotides matching TRBD1. CDR1 is MNHEY, CDR2 SVGEGT, per germline. The CDR3 consists of 16 residues. V lost 5 bases and J lost 6; bases outside the gene matches: 12. CDR3 region: CASSLNTGGVGQPQHF. CDR3 DNA: TGTGCCAGCAGTCTAAATACAGGGGGGGTCGGTCAGCCCCAGCATTTT.

The J gene is TRBJ2-3, the V gene TRBV19; D is perhaps TRBD2 (6 bases). With 3 bases removed from V and 1 base from J, the gap between germline ends came to 8 bases. This CDR3 comprises 14 residues. The germline V gene has CDR1 LNHDA and CDR2 SQIVND (reference sequence). The CDR3 bases are TGTGCCAGTAGTATCTCTAGCGGCACAGATACGCAGTATTTT. The encoded protein is CASSISSGTDTQYF.

The CDR3 nucleotides are TGTGCCAGCAGTTCCGAATCTACTAGCGGGAGGTTGGATGAGCAGTTCTTC. Translated, it gives CASSSESTSGRLDEQFF. V usage is TRBV7-9 and J usage is TRBJ2-1, with 12 bases lining up with TRBD2. From germline, CDR1 is SEHNR and CDR2 FQNEAQ (reference sequence). V trimming: 6 bases; J trimming: 8 bases; junction bases outside the gene matches: 14. CDR3 length: 17 amino acids. The variable domain in full, completed from reference TRBV7-9 and TRBJ2-1, reads DTGVSQNPRHKITKRGQNVTFRCDPISEHNRLYWYRQTLGQGPEFLTYFQNEAQLEKSRLLSDRFSAERPKGSFSTLEIQRTEQGDSAMYLCASSSESTSGRLDEQFFGPGTRLTVL.

The genes are TRBV11-2 and TRBJ2-2; D might be TRBD2 (5 bases). V shed 0 bases and J shed 7 bases, with 9 bases lying between them. Per germline, CDR1 SGHAT and CDR2 FQNNGV. This CDR3 is 14 amino acids long. The CDR3 sequence is CASSLEGVFGELFF. Here the CDR3 DNA reads TGTGCCAGCAGCTTAGAGGGAGTATTCGGGGAGCTGTTTTTT.

V gene TRBV2 combines with J gene TRBJ2-7; 7 bases are shared with TRBD2. V shed 4 bases and J 5 bases; nucleotides not matched to a gene: 5. The CDR3 length is 13 residues. CDR1 is SNHLY and CDR2 is FYNNEI in the germline V gene. CDR3 nucleotides: TGTGCCAGCAGTGTTAGGACTAGAAACGAGCAGTACTTC. It codes for CASSVRTRNEQYF.

This chain connects TRBV28 to TRBJ2-6, with a possible D match to TRBD2 (6 bases). V was pared by 5 bases and J by 0 bases, with 20 bases between. This CDR3 contains 19 residues. The germline V gene has CDR1 MDHEN and CDR2 SYDVKM. Written as DNA, the CDR3 is TGTGCCAGCAGTCCACCGGGACTCCAGAAAGTCTCTGGGGCCAACGTCCTGACTTTC. Translated, it gives CASSPPGLQKVSGANVLTF.

The CDR3 nucleotides are TGTGCCATCAGTGGGACAACTTACCGAAACACCATATATTTT. It is translated as CAISGTTYRNTIYF. The rearrangement uses TRBV10-3 and TRBJ1-3, with D tentatively TRBD1 (5 bases). The V and J ends lost 4 bases and 5 bases respectively, with 12 bases between them. Germline CDR1 ENHRY, CDR2 SYGVKD. The CDR3 loop spans 14 amino acids.

This chain connects TRBV11-2 to TRBJ2-5; D remains unclear. The CDR3 contains 14 residues. Germline assignment: CDR1 SGHAT and CDR2 FQNNGV. V was shortened by 3 bases and J by 0 bases, with 8 bases between the two germline ends. This chain's CDR3 is CASSLTLNQETQYF. DNA for the CDR3: TGTGCCAGCAGCTTGACTCTTAACCAAGAGACCCAGTACTTC.

This sequence joins TRBV6-2 or TRBV6-3 and TRBJ2-7; 8 nucleotides agree with TRBD1. This CDR3 comprises 15 residues. CDR1 and CDR2 from the germline V gene are MNHEY and SVGEGT. Germline trimming cut 2 bases from V and 2 bases from J; bases unmatched to any gene: 5. DNA for the CDR3: TGTGCCAGCAGTTACGACGGACAGGGCACCTACGAGCAGTACGTC. This encodes CASSYDGQGTYEQYV.

This rearrangement joins TRBV2 to TRBJ2-1, with a tentative D call TRBD1 (5 bases). V shed 6 bases and J shed 0 bases, with 18 bases lying between them. The V gene's germline CDR1 is SNHLY and CDR2 FYNNEI. The CDR3 has 17 amino acids. Written as DNA, the CDR3 is TGTGCCAGCAGCGACCCCCAGGGCCAAAGCTCCTACAATGAGCAGTTCTTC. Translated, it gives CASSDPQGQSSYNEQFF.

The chain combines TRBV7-6 with TRBJ2-5; 8 positions agree with TRBD1. The germline V gene encodes CDR1 SGHVS and CDR2 FNYEAQ. The CDR3 loop spans 16 amino acids. Trimming took 4 bases from V and 5 from J; bases not matched to a gene: 12. The CDR3 sequence: CASSSTGGWGRETQYF. The CDR3 nucleotides read TGTGCCAGCAGCTCCACAGGGGGTTGGGGAAGGGAGACCCAGTACTTC.

This chain joins TRBV11-2 and TRBJ2-3; D possibly corresponds to TRBD1 (8 bases). Germline V gene sequence: CDR1 SGHAT, CDR2 FQNNGV. The length of the CDR3 is 19 residues. Trimming removed 4 bases at V and 4 bases at J, with 27 bases between. In nucleotides, the CDR3 is TGTGCCAGCAGCTACATCCCCTCGACAGGGGAGGGTAGCGCAGATACGCAGTATTTT. Translated: CASSYIPSTGEGSADTQYF.

The chain employs TRBV11-3 and TRBJ2-1; possible D gene TRBD1, 5 bases. The V gene's germline CDR1 is SGHNT and CDR2 YENEEA. The V end lost 5 bases, the J end lost 2 bases, and 10 bases lay between the germline ends. This CDR3 is built from 14 residues. The CDR3 DNA sequence: TGTGCCAGCAGCGATCAGGGCGCCTACAATGAGCAGTTCTTC. It translates to CASSDQGAYNEQFF.

The gene calls are TRBV24-1 and TRBJ2-3; D perhaps matches TRBD1 (6 bases). The germline CDR1 and CDR2 sequences are KGHDR and SFDVKD. The CDR3 runs to 16 residues. Trimming cost V 4 bases and J 2 bases, with 15 bases left between them. The CDR3 DNA follows: TGTGCCACCAGTGACCCCCACAGGGAGATCACAGATACGCAGTATTTT. Translation gives CATSDPHREITDTQYF.

The chain couples TRBV2 to TRBJ2-6, with 11 bases matching TRBD1. The CDR3 consists of 18 residues. Germline CDR1 reads SNHLY; CDR2 reads FYNNEI. The V gene end was trimmed by 1 base and the J gene end by 3 bases; junction bases not matched to a gene: 5. CDR3 loop: CASSEGTGGVFGANVLTF. The CDR3 nucleotides are TGTGCCAGCAGTGAAGGGACAGGGGGCGTCTTTGGGGCCAACGTCCTGACTTTC.

The V and J genes are TRBV19 and TRBJ2-3, with TRBD2 as a possible D gene (7 bases). Trimming removed 4 bases at V and 5 bases at J, with 16 bases between. The V gene's germline CDR1 is LNHDA and CDR2 SQIVND (reference sequence). The CDR3 sequence is 15 residues long. Here the CDR3 reads CASSRGGRGGDTQYF. The DNA of the CDR3 is TGTGCCAGTAGTAGGGGCGGGAGAGGGGGAGATACGCAGTATTTT.

This chain links TRBV29-1 with TRBJ1-1, with 8 bases fitting TRBD1. The CDR3 has 15 residues. From germline, CDR1 is SQVTM and CDR2 ANQGSEA. V shed 6 bases, J shed 1 base, and the junction held 10 bases outside the gene matches. The CDR3 here is CSVVRQGHKNTEAFF. In nucleotides, the CDR3 is TGCAGCGTCGTACGACAGGGGCACAAGAACACTGAAGCTTTCTTT.